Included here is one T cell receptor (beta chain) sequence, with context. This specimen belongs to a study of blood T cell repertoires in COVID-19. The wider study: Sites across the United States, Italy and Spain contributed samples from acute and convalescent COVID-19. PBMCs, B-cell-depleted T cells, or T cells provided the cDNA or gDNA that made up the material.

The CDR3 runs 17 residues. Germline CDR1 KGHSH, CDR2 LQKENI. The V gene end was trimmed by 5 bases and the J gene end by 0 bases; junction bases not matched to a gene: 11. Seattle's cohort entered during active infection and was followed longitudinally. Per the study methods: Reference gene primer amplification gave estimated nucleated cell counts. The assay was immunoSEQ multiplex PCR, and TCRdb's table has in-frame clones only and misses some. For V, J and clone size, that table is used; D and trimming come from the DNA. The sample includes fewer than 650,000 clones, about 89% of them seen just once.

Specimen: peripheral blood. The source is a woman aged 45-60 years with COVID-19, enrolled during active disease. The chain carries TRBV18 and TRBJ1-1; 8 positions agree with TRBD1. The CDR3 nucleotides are TGTGCCAGCTCATCTAGAACAGGGGGGCTCATGAACACTGAAGCTTTCTTT. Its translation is CASSSRTGGLMNTEAFF.